This TCR beta chain was obtained from a study of blood T cell repertoires in COVID-19. V was shortened by 4 bases and J by 4 bases, with 8 bases between the two germline ends. Germline values: CDR1 LNHDA, CDR2 SQIVND (reference sequence). The CDR3 runs 14 residues. This clone has just a few counts. Data came from immunoSEQ multiplex PCR; TCRdb stores just in-frame clones and leaves some out. In the table there are roughly 100,000 clones, under 90% of which are singletons. This sequence originates from a human donor in a cohort sampled during active or convalescent COVID-19. Sequenced: peripheral blood. The V and J genes are TRBV19 and TRBJ1-6; D perhaps matches TRBD1 (6 bases). The CDR3 DNA reads TGTGCCAGTAGTACCGACAGGTATAATTCACCCCTCCACTTT. Its protein product is CASSTDRYNSPLHF.